This T cell receptor (beta chain) was observed in a study of shared clonotypes between healthy human individuals. Study summary: Every donor yielded three CD4 naive, three CD4 memory, two CD8 naive and one CD8 memory plate.

This CDR3 contains 15 residues. Between the trimmed V and J ends, which lost 6 bases and 5 bases, there was a span of 19 bases. In germline, CDR1 is MNHEY, CDR2 SVGAGI. This table comes from immunoSEQ multiplex PCR, and its TCRdb copy is limited to in-frame clones, with some not included. The table includes around 1 million clones, approximately 76% detected once. Findings and limits, study-wide: Memory subsets had estimated richness that was generally smaller than that of naive subsets.

Those who donated were healthy HIV-negative adults, with no recent acute infections or vaccinations reported. As for this clone: The antigen is undetermined.

The origin of this receptor is a man between 18 and 35 years old in good health. The chain recombines TRBV6-5 with TRBJ1-2; D might be TRBD1 (6 bases). The sequenced material came from memory CD4+ T cells sorted from blood. Indicated subset: CD45RA-negative fraction. CDR3 amino acids: CASRTAATGNYGYTF. CDR3 DNA: TGTGCCAGCAGGACCGCGGCCACAGGGAATTATGGCTACACCTTC.